The 4 T cell receptor beta chains below all came from one sample that was sequenced in a study of low-dose radiotherapy and immunotherapy resistance in tumors. Time point specified: before trial treatment. Alpha and beta chains were covered, as first-strand cDNA relied on TRAV- and TRBV-specific primers. Amplification of TCRs used a constant-region primer and V-primer adapter for 20 PCR cycles. TCRdb recomputed calls from the reads with MiXCR, one row per CDR3 protein. Of 60,000 to 75,000 distinct CDR3 sequences in the sample, 26% were seen once. Sample: PBMCs, taken before treatment. Receptors were obtained from a male donor with rectosigmoid adenocarcinoma.

The V and J genes are TRBV6-2 or TRBV6-3 and TRBJ2-7; unclear D gene. With 5 bases removed from V and 5 bases from J, the gap between germline ends came to 7 bases. The length of the CDR3 is 11 residues. The V gene's germline CDR1 is MNHEY and CDR2 SVGEGT. The CDR3 DNA follows: TGTGCCAGCAGTCAATCGAACGAGCAGTACTTC. Translation: CASSQSNEQYF.

This sequence joins TRBV28 and TRBJ1-2, with D tentatively TRBD1 (6 bases). The CDR3 is 13 amino acids. The V end was cut by 5 bases, the J end by 4 bases, with 11 bases between. Germline values: CDR1 MDHEN, CDR2 SYDVKM. The CDR3, as DNA: TGTGCCAGCAGTAGGGACAAGGTCTATGGCTACACCTTC. It codes for CASSRDKVYGYTF.

The table lists this clonotype with many counts. The V call is TRBV27, the J call TRBJ2-5, with D unclear. Looked up from germline, CDR1 is MNHEY and CDR2 is SMNVEV (reference sequence). This CDR3 comprises 16 residues. V lost 4 bases and J lost 1, with 16 bases in between. CDR3 loop: CASSSHSSSPQETQYF. In nucleotides, the CDR3 is TGTGCCAGCAGTTCCCACAGCTCTTCCCCCCAAGAGACCCAGTACTTC.

This clonotype was seen repeatedly, ten times or more. The chain links TRBV28 to TRBJ1-1; D uncertain. CDR1 and CDR2 (germline): MDHEN, SYDVKM. The germline V and J ends were trimmed by 6 bases and 11 bases, with 19 bases remaining between them. The CDR3 covers 13 residues. CDR3 sequence reads: CASSRLRDSWAFF. CDR3 DNA sequence: TGTGCCAGCAGCCGACTGCGGGATTCCTGGGCTTTCTTT. The entire variable domain, with the rest obtained from reference TRBV28 and TRBJ1-1, is as follows: DVKVTQSSRYLVKRTGEKVFLECVQDMDHENMFWYRQDPGLGLRLIYFSYDVKMKEKGDIPEGYSVSREKKERFSLILESASTNQTSMYLCASSRLRDSWAFFGQGTRLTVV.